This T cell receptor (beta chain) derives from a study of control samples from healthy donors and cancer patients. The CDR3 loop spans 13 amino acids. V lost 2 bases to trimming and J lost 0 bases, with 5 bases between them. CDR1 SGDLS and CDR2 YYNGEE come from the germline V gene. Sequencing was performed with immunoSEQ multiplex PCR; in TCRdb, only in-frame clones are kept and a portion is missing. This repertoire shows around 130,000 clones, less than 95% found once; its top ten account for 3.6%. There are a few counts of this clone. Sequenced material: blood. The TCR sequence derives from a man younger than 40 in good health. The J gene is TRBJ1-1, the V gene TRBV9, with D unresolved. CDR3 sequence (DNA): TGTGCCAGCAGCGTCGACATGAACACTGAAGCTTTCTTT. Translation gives CASSVDMNTEAFF.